This T cell receptor (beta chain) came from a study of blood T cell repertoires in COVID-19. Study-wide background: Acute and convalescent COVID-19 specimens originated in the United States, Italy and Spain. PBMCs, B-cell-depleted T cells, or T cells provided the cDNA or gDNA that made up the material.

Original methodology: Reference gene primer amplification gave estimated nucleated cell counts. Only in-frame clones appear in the TCRdb table, and some are missing; sequencing was by immunoSEQ multiplex PCR. V and J calls and clone size are those listed in that table; D and trimming were worked out from the DNA. This table holds fewer than 35,000 clones, around 83% found once. The sample comprised peripheral blood. This sequence was found in a human donor in a cohort sampled during active COVID-19.

CDR3 sequence reads: CASGKRGENIQYF. The CDR3 DNA follows: TGTGCCAGCGGCAAGCGGGGGGAAAACATTCAGTACTTC. This rearrangement joins TRBV3-1 (or the pseudogene TRBV3-2) to TRBJ2-4; 9 positions agree with TRBD2. J was trimmed by 5 bases and V by 8 bases; bases with no gene match: 4. This CDR3 is 13 amino acids long. Germline loops: CDR1 LGHDT, CDR2 YNNKEL (reference sequence).